Each of the 10 T cell receptor beta chains below was sequenced from the same sample in a study of regulatory T cells in long-lasting Graves disease. Combining iRepertoire HTBI primers with Arm-PCR of CDR3 regions, the authors built TCR beta libraries. TCRdb analysed the multiplex PCR reads with MiXCR anew, one entry per CDR3 protein. In the table there are roughly 260,000 distinct CDR3 sequences, 15% to 20% of which are singletons. Time point here: newly diagnosed GD, antithyroid drugs for less than 3 months. RNA isolated from PBMCs was used to make the TCR library. The data also belong to a second study, concerning T cells in Graves' hyperthyroidism and ophthalmopathy.

The sample in question was peripheral blood mononuclear cells (PBMCs), obtained at new diagnosis, from a patient treated with antithyroid drugs. These receptors all come from a young woman with Graves disease.

There are many counts of this clonotype. The chain joins TRBV20-1 to TRBJ1-5, with a weak D call TRBD1 (6 bases). The CDR3 is 14 amino acids. V lost 5 bases and J lost 1, with 12 bases in between. Germline V gene data show CDR1 as DFQATT and CDR2 as SNEGSKA (reference sequence). The CDR3 DNA follows: TGCAGTGCTGGACAGAAATTCAGCAATCAGCCCCAGCATTTT. Protein sequence: CSAGQKFSNQPQHF.

Concerning this clonotype itself: It is likely a read error: a sequence one base away is far more abundant. The chain links TRBV3-1 to TRBJ2-7; D not certain. The CDR3 has 13 residues. Germline V lookup: CDR1 LGHDT, CDR2 YNNKEL (reference sequence). Trimming removed 2 bases at V and 6 bases at J, with 11 bases between. The CDR3 region is CASSQSGVIEQYF. Written as DNA, the CDR3 is TGTGCCAGCAGCCAAAGTGGAGTAATCGAGCAGTACTTC.

The chain carries TRBV3-1 and TRBJ2-5, with D possibly being TRBD1 (5 bases). CDR1 is LGHDT and CDR2 is YNNKEL in the germline V gene (reference sequence). This CDR3 has 14 residues. Trimming shortened V by 5 bases and J by 2 bases, and 12 bases separated the two germline ends. The CDR3 loop reads CASSLRQTQETQYF. In DNA form, the CDR3 reads TGTGCCAGCAGCTTACGACAGACGCAAGAGACCCAGTACTTC.

This chain uses TRBV7-3 with TRBJ1-2; D perhaps matches TRBD1 (6 bases). The CDR3 totals 13 residues. Germline lookup yields CDR1 SGHTA and CDR2 FQGTGA. V was shortened by 1 base and J by 7 bases, with 10 bases between the two germline ends. The DNA of the CDR3 is TGTGCCAGCAGCTTAAATAGGGGGGGTGGCTACACCTTC. It is translated as CASSLNRGGGYTF.

This clonotype occurred many times. J is TRBJ2-3 and V is TRBV11-1, with TRBD1 as a possible D gene (6 bases). CDR3 length: 16 amino acids. In germline, CDR1 is SGHAT, CDR2 FQDESV (reference sequence). Trimming pared 0 bases from V and 1 base from J, leaving 11 bases between. The CDR3 here is CASSLARGQRTDTQYF. The CDR3 coding sequence is TGTGCCAGCAGCTTAGCGAGGGGACAACGCACAGATACGCAGTATTTT.

This clonotype was seen repeatedly, ten times or more. The chain employs TRBV4-1 and TRBJ2-3; tentatively, D is TRBD2 (5 bases). The V end was cut by 1 base, the J end by 3 bases, with 8 bases between. CDR1 MGHRA and CDR2 YSYEKL come from the germline V gene. This CDR3 is 14 amino acids long. The CDR3 loop reads CASSQAGLTDTQYF. For the CDR3, the DNA is TGCGCCAGCAGCCAAGCGGGGTTAACAGATACGCAGTATTTT.

This clonotype occurred many times. The chain couples TRBV12-5 to TRBJ1-5; D is unclear. The CDR3 totals 19 residues. Germline lookup yields CDR1 LGHNT and CDR2 FRNRAP. Trimming removed 2 bases at V and 0 bases at J, with 20 bases between. The chain's CDR3 is CASGLSQGALTSSNQPQHF. CDR3 bases: TGTGCTAGTGGTTTGTCCCAAGGCGCCCTTACAAGTAGCAATCAGCCCCAGCATTTT.

This clonotype was detected only a few times. The rearrangement joins TRBV5-5 to TRBJ2-3; 7 bases map to TRBD2. The CDR3 length is 17 residues. Germline V gene lookup returns CDR1 SGHKS and CDR2 YYEKEE (reference sequence). Unmatched junction bases numbered 9, after V lost 2 bases and J lost 0 bases. The CDR3 nucleotides are TGTGCCAGCAGCTTTAGGGGCAGCGGGGAAAGCACAGATACGCAGTATTTT. Amino acids: CASSFRGSGESTDTQYF.

This clonotype appeared a few times. This chain connects TRBV5-8 to TRBJ2-5, with 7 bases lining up with TRBD1. Trimming at V came to 4 bases and at J to 5 bases, leaving 8 bases not matched to a gene. Germline V gene data show CDR1 as SGHTS and CDR2 as YDEGEE. The CDR3 has 14 residues. The DNA of the CDR3 is TGTGCCAGCAGCGACAGGGTTAGTCGGGAGACCCAGTACTTC. It yields the protein CASSDRVSRETQYF.

J is TRBJ2-5 and V is TRBV9; 7 bases are shared with TRBD2. From germline, CDR1 is SGDLS and CDR2 YYNGEE. The trim removed 4 bases at V and 3 bases at J, leaving 9 bases unmatched. This CDR3 contains 15 residues. Written as DNA, the CDR3 is TGTGCCAGCAGCTTATCTGGCGGGAGAGAAGAGACCCAGTACTTC. Amino acids: CASSLSGGREETQYF.